The 9 T cell receptor beta chains presented below share a single source sample, sequenced in a study of cytomegalovirus exposure and HLA in healthy donors. 60 Vbeta and 13 Jbeta primers were used in PCR. The method was immunoSEQ multiplex PCR; TCRdb's version includes in-frame clones alone and lacks a portion of them. Counted here are roughly 240,000 clones, around 80% occurring once; the ten biggest clones make up about 0.47%. Input material: PBMCs. The receptors here all came from a boy between 10 and 17 years old in good health and CMV-seronegative.

CDR3 region: CASSPTGSDYGYTF. Here the CDR3 DNA reads TGTGCCAGTAGTCCGACAGGGTCGGACTATGGCTACACCTTC. The chain has TRBV19 and TRBJ1-2; the match to TRBD1 covers 7 bases. After removal of 5 bases from V and 3 bases from J, the junction contained 6 bases not matched to a gene. This CDR3 contains 14 residues. CDR1 and CDR2 from the germline V gene are LNHDA and SQIVND (reference sequence).

This clone was seen just once. CDR3 DNA: TGTGCCAGTAGTACGGGACTCAAAAACACTGAAGCTTTCTTT. Its protein product is CASSTGLKNTEAFF. The chain employs TRBV19 and TRBJ1-1, with D possibly matching TRBD1 (5 bases). Germline CDR1 and CDR2: LNHDA and SQIVND (reference sequence). Trimming pared 4 bases from V and 2 bases from J, leaving 11 bases between. The CDR3 length is 14 residues.

This sequence joins TRBV7-9 and TRBJ1-1; 8 bases map to TRBD1. The CDR3 runs 16 residues. The trim removed 6 bases at V and 1 base at J, leaving 10 bases unmatched. Germline V CDR1 and CDR2: SEHNR, FQNEAQ (reference sequence). The CDR3 loop reads CASSYDRDRWNTEAFF. In DNA, the CDR3 is TGTGCCAGCAGTTACGATCGGGACAGGTGGAACACTGAAGCTTTCTTT.

CDR3 nucleotides: TGTGCCACCAGCAGAGAGCGCCCTAGCGGGGCGTACGAGCAGTACTTC. Encoded protein: CATSRERPSGAYEQYF. The chain employs TRBV15 and TRBJ2-7; 9 nucleotides align to TRBD2. The V gene end was trimmed by 0 bases and the J gene end by 4 bases; junction bases not matched to a gene: 7. Germline values: CDR1 LNHNV, CDR2 YYDKDF (reference sequence). The CDR3 has 16 amino acids.

The chain has TRBV4-1 and TRBJ2-7, with 11 positions matching TRBD2. The CDR3 consists of 15 residues. From germline, CDR1 is MGHRA and CDR2 YSYEKL. V dropped 4 bases and J dropped 5; count of bases not matched to a gene: 7. The CDR3 DNA is TGCGCCAGCAGCCCCTTAGGACTAGCGGGTAACGAGCAGTACTTC. It specifies CASSPLGLAGNEQYF.

The chain employs TRBV9 and TRBJ2-7; 11 nucleotides agree with TRBD2. The germline gives CDR1 SGDLS, CDR2 YYNGEE. The CDR3 has 15 residues. With 0 bases clipped from V and 5 bases from J, the junction kept 4 bases outside the gene matches. The CDR3 sequence is CASSVGGSGRDEQYF. In DNA form, the CDR3 reads TGTGCCAGCAGCGTAGGGGGTAGCGGGAGGGACGAGCAGTACTTC.

This clone has more than one count but fewer than ten. The chain has TRBV7-6 and TRBJ2-7; the D gene is possibly TRBD1 (5 bases). This CDR3 is built from 14 residues. Germline V gives CDR1 SGHVS, CDR2 FNYEAQ. V was cut by 1 base and J by 0 bases, with 7 bases left in between. The CDR3 is CASSLEDNSYEQYF. CDR3 nucleotides: TGTGCCAGCAGCTTAGAGGACAACTCCTACGAGCAGTACTTC.

The chain uses TRBV4-2 and TRBJ2-2; 10 nucleotides agree with TRBD2. Trimming at V came to 4 bases and at J to 1 base, leaving 9 bases not matched to a gene. Germline V gene data show CDR1 as LGHNA and CDR2 as YNFKEQ. This CDR3 is 18 amino acids long. The CDR3 nucleotides are TGTGCCAGCAGCCCGGGGGTAGCGGGGGGAGGGAACACCGGGGAGCTGTTTTTT. Its translation is CASSPGVAGGGNTGELFF.

The V and J genes are TRBV19 and TRBJ2-3, with D possibly being TRBD2 (5 bases). This CDR3 has 17 amino acids. Trimming shortened V by 5 bases and J by 0 bases, and 18 bases separated the two germline ends. The V gene's germline CDR1 is LNHDA and CDR2 SQIVND (reference sequence). CDR3 region: CASSPEGLRVSTDTQYF. The CDR3, as DNA: TGTGCCAGTAGTCCCGAGGGTCTTCGGGTAAGCACAGATACGCAGTATTTT.